Sequencing of this TCR beta chain was carried out in a study of T cells after yellow fever vaccination. Study-wide points: The booster saw the reappearance of most primary-vaccination clones (around 96% CD4, 70% to 90% CD8).

TCRdb reprocessed the 5' RACE reads via MiXCR and lists one record per CDR3 protein. The sample has 60,000 to 95,000 distinct CDR3 sequences, approximately 7.3% seen once. This clonotype was seen a few times. Its matching antigen is unknown. V was pared by 5 bases and J by 0 bases, with 9 bases of the junction left unmatched. Germline loops: CDR1 LGHNA, CDR2 YNFKEQ. The CDR3 is made up of 18 amino acids. The source is a man aged 18 to 29 who received the YFV17D yellow fever vaccine. The V call is TRBV4-2, the J call TRBJ1-6; the match to TRBD1 covers 8 bases. The sample in question was CD8+ T cells sorted from PBMCs, obtained more than 8 days after the first yellow fever vaccination. CDR3 sequence: CASSKPGQVSSYNSPLHF. CDR3 nucleotides: TGTGCCAGCAGCAAACCGGGACAGGTTAGCTCCTATAATTCACCCCTCCACTTT.